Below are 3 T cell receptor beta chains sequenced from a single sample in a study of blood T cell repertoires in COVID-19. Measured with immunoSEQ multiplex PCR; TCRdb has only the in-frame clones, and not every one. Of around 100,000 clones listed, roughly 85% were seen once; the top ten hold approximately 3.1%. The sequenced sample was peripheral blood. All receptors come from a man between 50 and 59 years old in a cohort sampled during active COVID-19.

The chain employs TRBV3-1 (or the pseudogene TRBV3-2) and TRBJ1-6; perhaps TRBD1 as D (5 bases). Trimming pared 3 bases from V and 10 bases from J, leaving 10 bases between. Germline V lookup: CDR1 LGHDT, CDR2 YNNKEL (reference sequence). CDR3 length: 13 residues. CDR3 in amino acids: CASSHLRGSPLHF. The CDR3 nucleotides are TGTGCCAGCAGCCACCTACGGGGGTCACCCCTCCACTTT.

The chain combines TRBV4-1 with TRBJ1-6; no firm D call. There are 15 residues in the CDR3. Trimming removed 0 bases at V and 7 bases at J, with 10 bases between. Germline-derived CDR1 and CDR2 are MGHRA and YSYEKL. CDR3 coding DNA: TGCGCCAGCAGCCAAGACCCCCTACAGAATTCACCCCTCCACTTT. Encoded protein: CASSQDPLQNSPLHF.

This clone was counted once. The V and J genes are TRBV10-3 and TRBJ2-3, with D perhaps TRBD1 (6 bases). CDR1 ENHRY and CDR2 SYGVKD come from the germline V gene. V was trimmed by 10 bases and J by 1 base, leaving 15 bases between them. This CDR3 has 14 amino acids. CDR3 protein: CATIPSGGTDTQYF. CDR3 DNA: TGTGCCACAATCCCCTCAGGGGGCACAGATACGCAGTATTTT.